Listed here are 14 T cell receptor beta chains from one sample, sequenced in a study of tissue T cells after allogeneic stem cell transplantation. Assay: immunoSEQ multiplex PCR; the TCRdb copy retains only in-frame clones and omits some. The repertoire holds about 48,000 clones, with around 66% as singletons. Material for sequencing was sorted cells pooled from one or two spleens. The origin of the receptors is a pool of C57BL/6 mice in good health.

In regard to this clone: The genes and germline here are from mouse. The read ends 1 residue before the CDR3 terminus; that terminus is restored from the germline J gene. The V and J genes are TRBV15 and TRBJ2-4; 9 positions agree with TRBD2. CDR3 length: 14 residues. V trimming: 6 bases; J trimming: 4 bases; junction bases outside the gene matches: 5. Germline values: CDR1 SGHND, CDR2 FRSKSL. The part of the CDR3 DNA that was read is TGTGCCAGCAGGAGACTGGGGGTGGAAAACACCTTGTAC. It translates to CASRRLGVENTLY. The whole CDR3 protein is CASRRLGVENTLYF. Full variable domain (remainder filled in from reference TRBV15 and TRBJ2-4): DAGVTQTPRHEVAEKGQTIILKCEPVSGHNDLFWYRQTKIQGLELLSYFRSKSLMEDGGAFKDRFKAEMLNSSFSTLKIQPTEPKDSAVYLCASRRLGVENTLYFGAGTRLSVL.

Comment on this clone: All gene names here are mouse names. The CDR3 loop reads CASSLAGNYAEQFF. The part of the CDR3 DNA that was read is TGTGCCAGCAGCTTAGCAGGGAACTATGCTGAGCAGTTC. V usage is TRBV3 and J usage is TRBJ2-1; no definite D call. The read falls 1 residue short of the CDR3 end, and the missing part is taken from the germline J gene. Trimming stripped 0 bases from V and 1 base from J, with 4 bases between. Per germline, CDR1 SNHLY and CDR2 FYNGKV (reference sequence). The CDR3 is made up of 14 amino acids.

In regard to this clone: The listed genes are named as in mouse. The missing CDR3 end, 1 residue past where the read stops, is filled in from the germline J gene. The chain recombines TRBV3 with TRBJ2-4; 8 nucleotides agree with TRBD2. Per the germline V gene, CDR1 is SNHLY and CDR2 is FYNGKV (reference sequence). Trimming removed 4 bases from V and 3 bases from J; junction bases left unmatched: 3. The CDR3 loop spans 14 amino acids. CDR3 region: CASSSGLGQNTLYF. The sequenced CDR3 bases are TGTGCCAGCAGCTCCGGACTGGGCCAAAACACCTTGTAC.

Notes on this clone: Each gene name is a mouse one. The read stops 1 residue short of the end of the CDR3; the missing end is completed from the germline J gene. The chain recombines TRBV20 with TRBJ1-4; D may be TRBD1 (5 bases). The CDR3 runs to 14 residues. V lost 5 bases to trimming and J lost 0 bases, with 10 bases between them. CDR1 is GFQATS and CDR2 is STVNSAI in the germline V gene. The sequenced CDR3 bases are TGTGGTGCTTCAGGGAGTATTTCCAACGAAAGATTATTT. Translated, it gives CGASGSISNERLF. The whole CDR3 reads CGASGSISNERLFF.

On this clone: Gene names follow the mouse nomenclature. The CDR3 end lies 1 residue beyond the end of the read and is filled in from the germline J gene. The rearrangement uses TRBV13-1 and TRBJ2-7; D perhaps matches TRBD2 (7 bases). The CDR3 length is 13 residues. Germline loops: CDR1 NSHNY, CDR2 SYGAGN. The germline V and J ends were trimmed by 3 bases and 7 bases, with 14 bases remaining between them. The covered CDR3 bases are TGTGCCAGCAGTGGCGCGGGGGGCCGAGAACAGTAC. It encodes CASSGAGGREQY. The whole CDR3 sequence reads CASSGAGGREQYF.

A word on this clone: Mouse names are used for the genes. The DNA ends 1 residue before the CDR3 does, and the rest of the CDR3 is filled in from the germline J gene. This rearrangement joins TRBV13-1 to TRBJ2-5, with D perhaps being TRBD1 or TRBD2 (5 bases each). Trimming stripped 2 bases from V and 1 base from J, with 5 bases between. Germline V CDR1 and CDR2: NSHNY, SYGAGN. The CDR3 loop spans 13 amino acids. The CDR3 sequence is CASSEGHQDTQYF. The covered CDR3 bases are TGTGCCAGCAGTGAGGGACACCAAGACACCCAGTAC.

As regards this clone: Mouse gene names and germline throughout. Read coverage stops 1 residue before the CDR3 terminus; the germline J gene supplies the remainder. V gene TRBV5 combines with J gene TRBJ2-5; D perhaps matches TRBD2 (7 bases). V was clipped by 2 bases and J by 2 bases, with 11 bases between them. Germline CDR1 and CDR2: LGHNA and YNLKQL (reference sequence). The CDR3 is made up of 15 amino acids. The DNA read from the CDR3 is TGTGCCAGCAGCCAAATGGGGGGCGGCCAAGACACCCAGTAC. It is translated as CASSQMGGGQDTQY. The whole CDR3 is CASSQMGGGQDTQYF.

With regard to this clone: Mouse gene names apply. The read comes to an end 1 residue before the CDR3 does, leaving the germline J gene to fill in the end. The chain employs TRBV13-3 and TRBJ1-1; D gene unclear. CDR1 and CDR2 (germline): NNHDY, SYVADS. The CDR3 totals 12 residues. Trimming removed 2 bases from V and 3 bases from J, with 5 bases in between. Incomplete CDR3 DNA: TGTGCCAGCAGTGACACCCACACAGAAGTCTTC. Its protein product is CASSDTHTEVF. The whole CDR3 sequence reads CASSDTHTEVFF.

This clone was seen only a few times. Any gene name here is a mouse gene name. The CDR3 is cut off 1 residue early in the read; its end comes from the germline J gene. The chain couples TRBV29 to TRBJ1-4; perhaps TRBD1 as D (5 bases). CDR1 is MSHET, CDR2 SYDVDS, per germline. The CDR3 has 12 amino acids. Trimming left V 6 bases short and J 7 bases short, with 9 bases between. CDR3 sequence: CASRYRTERLFF. CDR3 DNA, as far as it was read: TGTGCTAGCAGGTACAGGACCGAAAGATTATTT.

With respect to this clone: The gene names given are mouse names. The CDR3 end is not reached by the read, which stops 1 residue before it; the germline J gene fills it in. The chain couples TRBV19 to TRBJ1-4, with 8 bases aligning to TRBD1. The trim removed 4 bases at V and 3 bases at J, leaving 5 bases unmatched. Germline V gene lookup returns CDR1 FNHDT and CDR2 SITEND (reference sequence). The CDR3 is 15 amino acids. The sequenced part of the CDR3 DNA is TGTGCCAGCAGTCCTAGGACAGGGCCCAACGAAAGATTATTT. It is translated as CASSPRTGPNERLF. The whole CDR3 reads CASSPRTGPNERLFF.

As regards this clone: Gene names follow the mouse nomenclature. The read comes to an end 1 residue before the CDR3 does, leaving the germline J gene to fill in the end. The chain links TRBV15 to TRBJ2-7; 11 bases are shared with TRBD2. This CDR3 has 14 amino acids. J gave up 5 bases and V 3 bases, and 3 bases lay outside the gene matches. CDR1 is SGHND and CDR2 is FRSKSL in the germline V gene. The covered CDR3 bases are TGTGCCAGCAGTTTTCTGGACTGGGGGGATGAACAGTAC. This encodes CASSFLDWGDEQY. The full CDR3 reads CASSFLDWGDEQYF.

For this clone: Genes and germline are mouse. From the germline J gene comes the end of the CDR3, since the read stops 1 residue before it. This chain connects TRBV31 to TRBJ2-2; 8 bases fit TRBD1. Germline CDR1 is GKSSPN and CDR2 is SITVG. Losses at the gene ends were 5 bases for V and 0 bases for J; bases not matched to a gene: 5. The CDR3 extends over 15 amino acids. The CDR3 bases that were read are TGTGCCTGGCCAGGGACAGGCGCAAACACCGGGCAGCTCTAC. Protein product: CAWPGTGANTGQLY. The CDR3 in full is CAWPGTGANTGQLYF.

Concerning this clone itself: Genes and germline come from the mouse. The read terminates 1 residue ahead of where the CDR3 ends, so the germline J gene completes it. The same CDR3 is also encoded by other DNA sequences in this sample. This chain uses TRBV1 with TRBJ2-7, with a weak D call TRBD2 (6 bases). With 0 bases removed from V and 4 bases from J, the gap between germline ends came to 10 bases. The germline V gene has CDR1 NSQYPW and CDR2 LRSPGD (reference sequence). The CDR3 is 14 residues long. CDR3 DNA, as far as it was read: TGCACCTGCAGTGCAGACTGGGGCCCATATGAACAGTAC. Encoded protein: CTCSADWGPYEQY. In full, the CDR3 is CTCSADWGPYEQYF.

This clone appeared a few times. The gene symbols are mouse symbols. The read ends 1 residue early relative to the CDR3; the germline J gene fills the gap. The chain combines TRBV31 with TRBJ1-5; 7 bases are a match to TRBD1. The CDR3 consists of 14 residues. The V gene's germline CDR1 is GKSSPN and CDR2 SITVG. V shed 1 base, J shed 3 bases, and the junction held 3 bases outside the gene matches. The sequenced CDR3 bases are TGTGCCTGGAGTCAACAGGGGAGCAACCAGGCTCCGCTT. This encodes CAWSQQGSNQAPL. The whole CDR3 region reads CAWSQQGSNQAPLF.